A single sample is the source of the 28 T cell receptor beta chains below, sequenced in a study of beta chain features in type 1 diabetes. Expressed TCRB transcripts got sequenced, as all isolated RNA was reverse transcribed. The data were produced by immunoSEQ multiplex PCR, yet TCRdb's version contains in-frame clones alone and is incomplete. Of 220,000 or so clones detected, approximately 70% appear once; the ten largest clones hold 0.053%. Sequencing was performed on naive CD4+ T cells from blood. The source of these receptors is a man aged 25-45 years in good health.

The chain recombines TRBV29-1 with TRBJ2-5; D is ambiguous. The V and J ends lost 7 bases and 2 bases respectively, with 14 bases between them. There are 13 residues in the CDR3. Per germline, CDR1 SQVTM and CDR2 ANQGSEA. The CDR3 is CSGQWGWQETQYF. The CDR3, as DNA: TGCAGCGGGCAATGGGGTTGGCAAGAGACCCAGTACTTC.

This chain joins TRBV30 and TRBJ2-7, with unresolved D. Germline values: CDR1 GTSNPN, CDR2 SVGIG (reference sequence). The CDR3 has 13 amino acids. The V end was cut by 4 bases, the J end by 7 bases, with 17 bases between. CDR3 protein: CAWKGNVPDEQYF. The CDR3 nucleotides read TGTGCCTGGAAAGGCAACGTACCCGATGAGCAGTACTTC.

This clone was detected a few times. V is TRBV29-1 and J is TRBJ2-7; 10 positions agree with TRBD1. The CDR3 has 14 amino acids. With 6 bases clipped from V and 5 bases from J, the junction kept 10 bases outside the gene matches. CDR1 and CDR2 (germline): SQVTM, ANQGSEA. The CDR3 region is CSVYPGQGRNEQYF. CDR3 nucleotide sequence: TGCAGCGTCTATCCGGGACAGGGGAGGAACGAGCAGTACTTC.

The chain has TRBV29-1 and TRBJ2-5; D remains ambiguous. This CDR3 spans 11 amino acids. CDR1 and CDR2 from the germline V gene are SQVTM and ANQGSEA. V shed 6 bases and J shed 7 bases, with 12 bases lying between them. CDR3 protein: CSVGPRRTQYF. DNA of the CDR3: TGCAGCGTCGGACCCCGGCGGACCCAGTACTTC.

With regard to this clone: This CDR3 is also generated by other DNA sequences in the sample. V gene TRBV7-2 combines with J gene TRBJ2-7, with 7 bases that match TRBD2. V was clipped by 1 base and J by 2 bases; unmatched bases: 2. In germline, CDR1 is SGHTA, CDR2 FQGNSA. CDR3 length: 14 residues. The chain's CDR3 is CASSLGLAAYEQYF. The DNA of the CDR3 is TGTGCCAGCAGCTTAGGACTAGCCGCCTACGAGCAGTACTTC.

The chain links TRBV30 to TRBJ2-1; D may be TRBD2 (5 bases). With 2 bases removed from V and 9 bases from J, the gap between germline ends came to 11 bases. The CDR3 consists of 12 residues. CDR1 and CDR2 (germline): GTSNPN, SVGIG (reference sequence). CDR3 sequence: CAWSHNGVEQFF. As DNA, the CDR3 is TGTGCCTGGAGTCACAACGGGGTTGAGCAGTTCTTC.

As DNA, the CDR3 is TGCAGCGTTGATGGGGTTGGAGCTGAAGCTTTCTTT. Translating it yields CSVDGVGAEAFF. The chain has TRBV29-1 and TRBJ1-1, with D unclear. Germline V lookup: CDR1 SQVTM, CDR2 ANQGSEA. The CDR3 extends over 12 amino acids. The V end lost 3 bases, the J end lost 6 bases, and 11 bases lay between the germline ends.

The CDR3 bases are TGTGCCAGCAGTAGCGCGTACACGCAGTATTTT. It specifies CASSSAYTQYF. The gene calls are TRBV28 and TRBJ2-3; D not resolved. V gave up 5 bases and J gave up 9 bases, with 9 bases separating them. This CDR3 is built from 11 residues. Germline values: CDR1 MDHEN, CDR2 SYDVKM. Variable domain in full (rest from reference TRBV28 and TRBJ2-3): DVKVTQSSRYLVKRTGEKVFLECVQDMDHENMFWYRQDPGLGLRLIYFSYDVKMKEKGDIPEGYSVSREKKERFSLILESASTNQTSMYLCASSSAYTQYFGPGTRLTVL.

The chain uses TRBV30 and TRBJ1-2, with unresolved D. The CDR3 has 14 residues. Germline V gives CDR1 GTSNPN, CDR2 SVGIG (reference sequence). V dropped 0 bases and J dropped 7 bases, with 15 bases sitting between them. The CDR3 protein is CAWSVGQAGSGYTF. CDR3 DNA sequence: TGTGCCTGGAGTGTAGGTCAGGCGGGGAGTGGCTACACCTTC.

The CDR3 sequence is CASSLRLDTDTQYF. The CDR3 bases are TGTGCCAGCAGTCTGAGACTAGACACAGATACGCAGTATTTT. The rearrangement links TRBV25-1 to TRBJ2-3, with a possible D match to TRBD2 (6 bases). Trimming left V 5 bases short and J 2 bases short, with 11 bases between. Germline V gene sequence: CDR1 MGHDK, CDR2 SYGVNS. The CDR3 spans 14 residues. Using reference TRBV25-1 and TRBJ2-3 for the parts outside the CDR3, the full variable domain is EADIYQTPRYLVIGTGKKITLECSQTMGHDKMYWYQQDPGMELHLIHYSYGVNSTEKGDLSSESTVSRIRTEHFPLTLESARPSHTSQYLCASSLRLDTDTQYFGPGTRLTVL.

This clone turned up a few times. The V and J genes are TRBV15 and TRBJ2-1; 13 nucleotides line up with TRBD2. V lost 2 bases and J lost 10; bases outside the gene matches: 2. CDR1 is LNHNV and CDR2 is YYDKDF in the germline V gene (reference sequence). CDR3 length: 14 residues. The CDR3 protein is CATSRRTSGSEQFF. The CDR3, as DNA: TGTGCCACCAGCAGACGGACTAGCGGGAGCGAGCAGTTCTTC.

The gene calls are TRBV5-1 and TRBJ2-7, with TRBD1 matching 11 bases. Germline V gene sequence: CDR1 SGHRS, CDR2 YFSETQ. CDR3 length equals 17 residues. Trimming cost V 2 bases and J 3 bases; bases outside gene matches: 10. CDR3 nucleotides: TGCGCCAGCAGCTTAAGGGGCCCCGGGACAGGGGGCTACGAGCAGTACTTC. Protein sequence: CASSLRGPGTGGYEQYF.

V gene TRBV11-2 combines with J gene TRBJ2-3; 7 positions match TRBD1. CDR3 length equals 13 residues. Germline CDR1 SGHAT, CDR2 FQNNGV. The J segment lost 6 bases and the V segment lost 5 bases, leaving 5 bases of the junction unmatched. Written as DNA, the CDR3 is TGTGCCAGCAGCCCTGGGACAGCCGATACGCAGTATTTT. As protein: CASSPGTADTQYF.

The rearrangement joins TRBV7-9 to TRBJ1-2; 7 nucleotides align to TRBD1. Trimming cost V 1 base and J 6 bases; bases outside gene matches: 2. CDR3 length: 13 amino acids. Germline CDR1 reads SEHNR; CDR2 reads FQNEAQ (reference sequence). In nucleotides, the CDR3 is TGTGCCAGCAGCTTAGGACAGGGTAATGGCTACACCTTC. It specifies CASSLGQGNGYTF.

This clone was observed a handful of times. This chain links TRBV29-1 with TRBJ2-5, with D tentatively TRBD1 (6 bases). With 6 bases removed from V and 1 base from J, the gap between germline ends came to 12 bases. The CDR3 totals 13 residues. The germline V gene encodes CDR1 SQVTM and CDR2 ANQGSEA. This CDR3 reads CSVLGQIQETQYF. The CDR3 nucleotides are TGCAGCGTACTCGGACAGATCCAAGAGACCCAGTACTTC. Filled out from reference TRBV29-1 and TRBJ2-5, the complete variable domain reads SAVISQKPSRDICQRGTSLTIQCQVDSQVTMMFWYRQQPGQSLTLIATANQGSEATYESGFVIDKFPISRPNLTFSTLTVSNMSPEDSSIYLCSVLGQIQETQYFGPGTRLLVL.

The rearrangement joins TRBV7-2 to TRBJ2-5; D gene unclear. CDR3 size: 14 residues. Germline-derived CDR1 and CDR2 are SGHTA and FQGNSA. Trimming left V 1 base short and J 1 base short, with 7 bases between. CDR3 amino acids: CASSLVVSQETQYF. The CDR3, as DNA: TGTGCCAGCAGCTTAGTTGTCAGCCAAGAGACCCAGTACTTC.

This chain joins TRBV29-1 and TRBJ2-7; 7 bases are a match to TRBD1. Per the germline V gene, CDR1 is SQVTM and CDR2 is ANQGSEA. This CDR3 is built from 13 residues. Trimming removed 6 bases from V and 0 bases from J; junction bases left unmatched: 5. The CDR3 DNA reads as TGCAGCGTAAGGGACAGCCTCTCCTACGAGCAGTACTTC. This translates into CSVRDSLSYEQYF.

The gene calls are TRBV30 and TRBJ2-3; D may be TRBD1 (7 bases). This CDR3 comprises 13 residues. Germline lookup yields CDR1 GTSNPN and CDR2 SVGIG (reference sequence). With 3 bases removed from V and 8 bases from J, the gap between germline ends came to 15 bases. The CDR3, as DNA: TGTGCCTGGAGGGTTAGACAGGGAGGTACGCAGTATTTT. Its translation: CAWRVRQGGTQYF.

Only one count was recorded for this clone. The J gene is TRBJ1-5, the V gene TRBV21-1. TRBV21-1 is tagged as a pseudogene. This CDR3 comprises 12 residues. The CDR3: CARQQRKEPQHF. In nucleotides, the CDR3 is TGCGCTAGGCAGCAGCGCAAAGAGCCCCAGCATTTT.

This clone was seen a handful of times. This sequence joins TRBV6-5 and TRBJ1-1; D is uncertain. Trimming took 3 bases from V and 5 from J, leaving 13 bases between them. In germline, CDR1 is MNHEY, CDR2 SVGAGI. The CDR3 is 14 residues long. CDR3 protein: CASSYSIGKTEAFF. The CDR3 coding sequence is TGTGCCAGCAGTTATAGTATTGGGAAAACTGAAGCTTTCTTT.

The gene calls are TRBV20-1 and TRBJ2-1; perhaps TRBD2 as D (6 bases). This CDR3 has 11 amino acids. Per the germline V gene, CDR1 is DFQATT and CDR2 is SNEGSKA (reference sequence). The V gene lost 3 bases and the J gene lost 10 bases, with 10 bases spanning the gap. CDR3 region: CSASDREEQFF. Here the CDR3 DNA reads TGCAGTGCTAGTGATCGGGAGGAGCAGTTCTTC.

This clone was picked up a small number of times. This chain joins TRBV11-2 and TRBJ2-3; D is unresolved. Germline V gene sequence: CDR1 SGHAT, CDR2 FQNNGV. V lost 5 bases to trimming and J lost 0 bases, with 12 bases between them. This CDR3 contains 15 residues. CDR3 protein: CASSTTRASTDTQYF. CDR3 nucleotides: TGTGCCAGCAGCACCACTCGGGCTAGCACAGATACGCAGTATTTT.

The gene calls are TRBV14 and TRBJ1-2, with D unresolved. There are 15 residues in the CDR3. The V and J ends lost 4 bases and 6 bases respectively, with 18 bases between them. Germline CDR1 reads SGHDN; CDR2 reads FVKESK. As DNA, the CDR3 is TGTGCCAGCAGCCGAGGACGGCCCCTAGGCCATGGCTACACCTTC. It translates to CASSRGRPLGHGYTF. Together with reference TRBV14 and TRBJ1-2, the CDR3 gives the full variable domain: EAGVTQFPSHSVIEKGQTVTLRCDPISGHDNLYWYRRVMGKEIKFLLHFVKESKQDESGMPNNRFLAERTGGTYSTLKVQPAELEDSGVYFCASSRGRPLGHGYTFGSGTRLTVV.

J is TRBJ2-1 and V is TRBV23-1; tentative D call: TRBD2 (5 bases). TRBV23-1 is placed among ORFs of uncertain function. The CDR3 has 15 amino acids. V gave up 4 bases and J gave up 7 bases, with 17 bases separating them. In nucleotides, the CDR3 is TGCGCCAGCAGTCCCCGGCCAAAGCGGATAAATGAGCAGTTCTTC. Encoded protein: CASSPRPKRINEQFF.

This chain connects TRBV5-1 to TRBJ2-2, with D uncertain. Trimming took off 0 bases at V and 2 bases at J, with 8 bases between the two ends. CDR1 SGHRS and CDR2 YFSETQ come from the germline V gene. This CDR3 spans 15 amino acids. CDR3 loop: CASSLGQINTGELFF. DNA for the CDR3: TGCGCCAGCAGCTTGGGTCAGATTAACACCGGGGAGCTGTTTTTT.

The chain is built from TRBV6-6 and TRBJ2-7; D gene unclear. There are 14 residues in the CDR3. V was pared by 0 bases and J by 2 bases, with 8 bases between. CDR1 and CDR2 from the germline V gene are MNHNY and SVGAGI (reference sequence). Here the CDR3 reads CASSYSRPPYEQYF. The CDR3 DNA is TGTGCCAGCAGTTACTCGCGCCCTCCCTACGAGCAGTACTTC.

The chain combines TRBV9 with TRBJ1-3, with D unclear. Germline V gene sequence: CDR1 SGDLS, CDR2 YYNGEE. The CDR3 sequence is 15 residues long. Trimming took 0 bases from V and 4 from J, leaving 11 bases between them. The CDR3 region has the DNA TGTGCCAGCAGCGTAGCGTCCGGAAGGGGAAACACCATATATTTT. Translated: CASSVASGRGNTIYF.

The rearrangement joins TRBV5-1 to TRBJ2-4; D unclear. The CDR3 consists of 12 residues. From germline, CDR1 is SGHRS and CDR2 YFSETQ. Trimming removed 5 bases at V and 8 bases at J, with 11 bases between. As DNA, the CDR3 is TGCGCCAGCAGAGCTCCAGAGGACATTCAGTACTTC. Translating it yields CASRAPEDIQYF.